The subject of this entry is one T cell receptor beta chain. This table comes from immunoSEQ multiplex PCR, and its TCRdb copy is limited to in-frame clones, with some not included. The data contain 500,000 or so clones, 75% to 90% of them singletons. The sample is drawn from a study of blood T cell repertoires in COVID-19. Trimming stripped 3 bases from V and 4 bases from J, with 21 bases between. The CDR3 runs to 16 residues. CDR1 GTSNPN and CDR2 SVGIG come from the germline V gene (reference sequence). Everyone who took part was roughly 18 to 90 years old, and they came from some 23 US areas. Sequencing was done on a sample of PBMCs or T cells enriched from blood (not recorded which). This chain links TRBV30 with TRBJ2-5, with D possibly TRBD1 on 6 matching bases. This sequence was found in a young woman who had recovered from COVID-19. The CDR3: CAWSVGNRVGGETQYF. The CDR3, as DNA: TGTGCCTGGAGCGTCGGGAACAGGGTAGGGGGAGAGACCCAGTACTTC.